Each of the 19 T cell receptor beta chains below was sequenced from the same sample in a study of blood T cell repertoires in COVID-19. Repertoires were generated with immunoSEQ multiplex PCR, while TCRdb's copy carries only in-frame clones and drops some. The repertoire holds roughly 300,000 clones, with roughly 83% as singletons. Specimen: peripheral blood. The receptors shown here come from a human donor with COVID-19, enrolled during active disease. The donor label of this sample is uncertain.

The chain is built from TRBV24-1 and TRBJ2-3; D is unclear. The V and J ends lost 5 bases and 2 bases respectively, with 7 bases between them. This CDR3 spans 13 amino acids. Germline lookup yields CDR1 KGHDR and CDR2 SFDVKD. The CDR3, as DNA: TGTGCCACCAGTGTTGAGGACACAGATACGCAGTATTTT. Translation gives CATSVEDTDTQYF.

The chain is built from TRBV11-1 and TRBJ1-1; D call uncertain. Per germline, CDR1 SGHAT and CDR2 FQDESV (reference sequence). The length of the CDR3 is 11 residues. V dropped 1 base and J dropped 11 bases, with 8 bases sitting between them. Here the CDR3 DNA reads TGTGCCAGCAGCTTAGTCTTTTTGGCTTTCTTT. This translates into CASSLVFLAFF.

This clone was observed many times. The genes are TRBV15 and TRBJ1-6, with D hard to call. From germline, CDR1 is LNHNV and CDR2 YYDKDF (reference sequence). This CDR3 has 16 amino acids. Trimming left V 5 bases short and J 2 bases short, with 13 bases between. CDR3 bases: TGTGCCACCAGCCGCAGGACGGGAGCCTATAATTCACCCCTCCACTTT. Its translation: CATSRRTGAYNSPLHF.

The chain couples TRBV7-3 to TRBJ1-1, with 9 bases matching TRBD1. Germline values: CDR1 SGHTA, CDR2 FQGTGA. The CDR3 runs to 15 residues. V was clipped by 3 bases and J by 7 bases; unmatched bases: 9. The CDR3, as DNA: TGTGCCAGCAGCTTTGCCCCGGGACAGGGATTTGAAGCTTTCTTT. This encodes CASSFAPGQGFEAFF.

The chain couples TRBV15 to TRBJ1-3; D gene uncertain. Trimming stripped 3 bases from V and 0 bases from J, with 6 bases between. CDR3 length: 14 amino acids. Germline CDR1 LNHNV, CDR2 YYDKDF (reference sequence). The chain's CDR3 is CATSRRNSGNTIYF. For the CDR3, the DNA is TGTGCCACCAGCAGGAGAAACTCTGGAAACACCATATATTTT.

The chain is built from TRBV12-5 and TRBJ1-4; 10 positions match TRBD1. The CDR3 is 16 amino acids. Germline CDR1 is LGHNT and CDR2 is FRNRAP. The V segment lost 2 bases and the J segment 6 bases; nucleotides outside the gene matches: 6. The DNA for the CDR3 is TGTGCTAGTGGTTTGACGACAGGGGGCGGTTATGAAAAACTGTTTTTT. Translated: CASGLTTGGGYEKLFF.

This clone was seen once. The chain links TRBV30 to TRBJ2-3; D ambiguous. The germline V gene encodes CDR1 GTSNPN and CDR2 SVGIG (reference sequence). Trimming pared 2 bases from V and 1 base from J, leaving 7 bases between. The CDR3 contains 13 residues. This CDR3 is CAWSSTGTDTQYF. The CDR3 DNA sequence: TGTGCCTGGAGTTCAACGGGCACAGATACGCAGTATTTT.

This clone was observed a few times. The chain recombines TRBV5-1 with TRBJ1-1, with 7 bases that match TRBD1. Germline V CDR1 and CDR2: SGHRS, YFSETQ. This CDR3 is 15 amino acids long. V shed 1 base, J shed 8 bases, and the junction held 11 bases outside the gene matches. CDR3 amino acids: CASSLLAGTDGEAFF. CDR3 sequence (DNA): TGCGCCAGCAGCTTGTTGGCCGGGACAGACGGAGAAGCTTTCTTT.

The chain has TRBV29-1 and TRBJ2-7; 7 nucleotides align to TRBD1. The trim removed 1 base at V and 0 bases at J, leaving 6 bases unmatched. The CDR3 covers 15 residues. From germline, CDR1 is SQVTM and CDR2 ANQGSEA. CDR3 in DNA: TGCAGCGTTGAAGGTTCACGGGACAGCTCCTACGAGCAGTACTTC. It codes for CSVEGSRDSSYEQYF.

The V gene is TRBV28, the J gene TRBJ2-1; D unresolved. Germline V gives CDR1 MDHEN, CDR2 SYDVKM. The ends were cut back, 3 bases at V and 3 bases at J, with 15 bases in the middle. CDR3 length equals 16 residues. CDR3 residues: CASSFRHRGVYNEQFF. The CDR3 DNA reads as TGTGCCAGCAGTTTCCGACACCGTGGTGTCTACAATGAGCAGTTCTTC.

The genes are TRBV24-1 and TRBJ2-5; D remains unclear. Germline V gives CDR1 KGHDR, CDR2 SFDVKD. The CDR3 runs 16 residues. The V end lost 2 bases, the J end lost 0 bases, and 12 bases lay between the germline ends. The CDR3 loop reads CATSDSSTLYQETQYF. In nucleotides, the CDR3 is TGTGCCACCAGTGATTCCTCTACCCTCTACCAAGAGACCCAGTACTTC.

This clone was counted between two and nine times. The chain has TRBV2 and TRBJ2-5; TRBD1 matches at 8 bases. From germline, CDR1 is SNHLY and CDR2 FYNNEI. J was trimmed by 7 bases and V by 6 bases; bases with no gene match: 7. The CDR3 extends over 13 amino acids. The chain's CDR3 is CASRLDREGTQYF. In nucleotides, the CDR3 is TGTGCCAGCAGATTGGACAGGGAAGGGACCCAGTACTTC.

Here the CDR3 reads CASSPSLTNEKLFF. The CDR3 nucleotides read TGTGCCAGCAGTCCGTCTTTGACTAATGAAAAACTGTTTTTT. The rearrangement links TRBV28 to TRBJ1-4, with D uncertain. Trimming took 5 bases from V and 2 from J, leaving 9 bases between them. Germline-derived CDR1 and CDR2 are MDHEN and SYDVKM. The CDR3 loop spans 14 amino acids.

The rearrangement links TRBV7-3 to TRBJ1-6; possible D gene TRBD1, 5 bases. Trimming removed 2 bases from V and 10 bases from J, with 15 bases in between. Germline loops: CDR1 SGHTA, CDR2 FQGTGA. The CDR3 extends over 15 amino acids. The CDR3 sequence: CASSLWRGPRSPLHF. CDR3 bases: TGTGCCAGCAGCTTATGGCGGGGCCCTAGGTCACCCCTCCACTTT.

The chain uses TRBV27 and TRBJ2-1, with a tentative D call TRBD2 (5 bases). V was trimmed by 6 bases and J by 4 bases, leaving 16 bases between them. The V gene's germline CDR1 is MNHEY and CDR2 SMNVEV (reference sequence). The CDR3 consists of 15 residues. As DNA, the CDR3 is TGTGCCAGCAGCGGTACTAGTCCGTGGTACAATGAGCAGTTCTTC. Translating gives CASSGTSPWYNEQFF.

The genes are TRBV19 and TRBJ1-5; weak D call: TRBD1 (6 bases). The CDR3 covers 12 residues. Trimming shortened V by 11 bases and J by 7 bases, and 15 bases separated the two germline ends. CDR1 LNHDA and CDR2 SQIVND come from the germline V gene (reference sequence). CDR3 region: CAVGAPGQPQHF. The CDR3 DNA reads TGTGCCGTGGGGGCGCCAGGGCAGCCCCAGCATTTT.

The chain carries TRBV27 and TRBJ2-5; 8 bases are shared with TRBD2. The germline CDR1 and CDR2 sequences are MNHEY and SMNVEV (reference sequence). The length of the CDR3 is 15 residues. After removal of 6 bases from V and 5 bases from J, the junction contained 11 bases not matched to a gene. The CDR3 sequence: CASSHRGGSGETQYF. For the CDR3, the DNA is TGTGCCAGCAGCCACCGGGGGGGCAGTGGGGAGACCCAGTACTTC.

J is TRBJ2-3 and V is TRBV7-2, with no clear D. Germline lookup yields CDR1 SGHTA and CDR2 FQGNSA. V lost 5 bases and J lost 6, with 9 bases in between. This CDR3 comprises 12 residues. In DNA, the CDR3 is TGTGCCAGCAGCCCCCTCGGGGATACGCAGTATTTT. Translating it yields CASSPLGDTQYF.

The chain combines TRBV27 with TRBJ1-1; TRBD1 matches 8 bases. Germline trimming cut 4 bases from V and 4 bases from J; bases unmatched to any gene: 5. Germline V gene sequence: CDR1 MNHEY, CDR2 SMNVEV (reference sequence). The CDR3 consists of 14 residues. The chain's CDR3 is CASSWTGRGTEAFF. Here the CDR3 DNA reads TGTGCCAGCAGTTGGACAGGGCGGGGCACTGAAGCTTTCTTT.